This record covers a single TCR beta chain. Its cognate antigen has yet to be identified. Base qualities are not provided; no much larger clone lies one nucleotide away. The collaborating institutions used their own protocols to collect whole blood in K2EDTA tubes. Collaborator samples were shipped for TCRbeta analysis as frozen whole blood, isolated PBMCs, or DNA extracted from either sample type. This record belongs to a study of blood T cell repertoires in COVID-19 (TCRdb year 2020). Concerning the study at large: Collaborator samples came from the United States, Italy and Spain and covered acute and convalescent phases of COVID-19. The material from the prospective study consisted of cDNA or gDNA derived from T cells, B-cell-depleted T cells, or PBMCs. The dataset comprised deeply sampled blood TCRbeta repertoires from subjects exposed to, actively infected with, or recovered from COVID-19. A freely available public database, intended as a resource for researchers studying the immune response to SARS-CoV-2, is where the repertoires were released. Samples came from the ongoing ImmuneRACE study (first 160 participants) plus 1,254 subjects from 6 global collaborators. A de-identified subject ID, COVID-19 status, age in years and sex were almost always included in the sample metadata. Where available, HLA class I and class II types were taken from metadata supplied by the sample provider and were not determined by assay-based typing. General findings and caveats noted by the study authors: The quantity of clinical and demographic metadata differed by source and by participant and was supplied without curation.

TCRbeta CDR3 regions were amplified from genomic DNA by means of the immunoSEQ Assay, a bias-controlled multiplex PCR. As for the authors' bioinformatics: Nucleated cell counts per sample were estimated from amplification of reference gene primers within the assay. To quantify the absolute abundance of each unique TCRbeta CDR3 rearrangement, sequence reads were collapsed and filtered. For each sample, productive Simpson clonality was calculated by taking the square root of Simpson's diversity index across productive rearrangements. In its TCRdb copy, this immuneACCESS table keeps in-frame sequences only and misses some clones. Where compared with another copy, unresolved V genes explain less than half of these, and the others have no known cause. The D gene and trimming were derived from the DNA, and the V and J assignments and clone size from that table. For this sample the table gives more than 95,000 clones, of which over 70% were detected only once. The top ten clonotypes cover around 5.6% of the sample.

At the junction V is shortened by 6 bases and J by 2 bases, with 8 bases in between. The CDR3, cysteine through phenylalanine, is 13 amino acids long. The CDR3 DNA has 39 bases and is translated from base 1. The germline V gene encodes CDR1 LNHDA and CDR2 SQIVND (reference sequence). The receptor comes from a man older than 75 with active or convalescent COVID-19. The V and J segments used are TRBV19 and TRBJ1-5; the D segment cannot be called with confidence. The sample consisted of peripheral blood. Here the CDR3 is given as CASREGGNQPQHF. The nucleotide sequence is TGTGCCAGTAGGGAGGGTGGCAATCAGCCCCAGCATTTT.